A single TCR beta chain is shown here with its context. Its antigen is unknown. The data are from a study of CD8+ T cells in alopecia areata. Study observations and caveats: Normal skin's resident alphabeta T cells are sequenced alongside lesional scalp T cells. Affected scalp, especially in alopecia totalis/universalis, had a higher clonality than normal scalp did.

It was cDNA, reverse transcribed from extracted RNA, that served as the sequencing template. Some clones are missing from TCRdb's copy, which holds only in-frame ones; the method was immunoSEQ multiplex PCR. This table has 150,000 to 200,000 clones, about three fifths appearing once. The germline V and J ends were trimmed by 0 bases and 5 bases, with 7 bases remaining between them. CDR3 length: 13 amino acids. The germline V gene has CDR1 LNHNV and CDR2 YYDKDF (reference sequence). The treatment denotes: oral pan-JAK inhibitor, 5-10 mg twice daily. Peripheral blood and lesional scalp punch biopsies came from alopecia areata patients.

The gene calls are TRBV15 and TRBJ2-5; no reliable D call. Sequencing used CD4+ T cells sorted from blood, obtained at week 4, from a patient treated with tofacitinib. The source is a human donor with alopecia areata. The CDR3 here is CATSRDKEETQYF. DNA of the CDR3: TGTGCCACCAGCAGAGATAAGGAGGAGACCCAGTACTTC.